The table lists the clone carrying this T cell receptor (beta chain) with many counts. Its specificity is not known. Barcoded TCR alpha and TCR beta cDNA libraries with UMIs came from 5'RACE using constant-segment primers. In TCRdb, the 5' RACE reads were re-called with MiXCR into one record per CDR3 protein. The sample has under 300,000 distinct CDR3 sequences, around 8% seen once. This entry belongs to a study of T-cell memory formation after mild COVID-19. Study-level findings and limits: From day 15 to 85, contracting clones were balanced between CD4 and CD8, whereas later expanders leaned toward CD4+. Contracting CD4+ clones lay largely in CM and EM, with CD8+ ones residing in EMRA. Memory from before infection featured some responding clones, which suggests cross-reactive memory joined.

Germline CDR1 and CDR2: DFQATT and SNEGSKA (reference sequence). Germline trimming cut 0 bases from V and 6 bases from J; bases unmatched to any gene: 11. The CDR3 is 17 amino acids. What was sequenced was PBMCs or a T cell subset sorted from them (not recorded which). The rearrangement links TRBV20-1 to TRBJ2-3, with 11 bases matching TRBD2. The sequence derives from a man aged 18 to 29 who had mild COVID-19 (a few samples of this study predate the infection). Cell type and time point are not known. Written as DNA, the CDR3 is TGCAGTGCTAGAGATCCGGGTAGCGGGGGGGCCGCGGATACGCAGTATTTT. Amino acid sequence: CSARDPGSGGAADTQYF.